One and the same sample provided the 15 T cell receptor beta chains below, sequenced in a study of shared clonotypes between healthy human individuals. Produced via immunoSEQ multiplex PCR; TCRdb's table is partial and in-frame only. The sample carries over 400,000 clones, 78% recorded once. The material sequenced was PBMCs. These receptors all come from a woman between 35 and 50 years old in good health. Some clones in this sample may be carry-over from other donors' samples.

V and J are TRBV14 and TRBJ2-1, with D unclear. The length of the CDR3 is 14 residues. Trimming stripped 2 bases from V and 6 bases from J, with 11 bases between. Germline V CDR1 and CDR2: SGHDN, FVKESK. The CDR3 coding sequence is TGTGCCAGCAGCCAAAGGCCAAACGGCAATGAGCAGTTCTTC. Translation gives CASSQRPNGNEQFF.

The rearrangement joins TRBV5-1 to TRBJ2-7, with no clear D. Trimming pared 1 base from V and 1 base from J, leaving 6 bases between. The CDR3 extends over 13 amino acids. The germline V gene encodes CDR1 SGHRS and CDR2 YFSETQ. The DNA of the CDR3 is TGCGCCAGCAGCTTGCAGCCATCCTACGAGCAGTACTTC. It specifies CASSLQPSYEQYF.

V is TRBV28 and J is TRBJ2-5; 10 bases align to TRBD2. Matching the DNA end better, TRBJ2-7 makes the J call doubtful. The CDR3 sequence is 13 residues long. Germline assignment: CDR1 MDHEN and CDR2 SYDVKM. The CDR3 sequence: CASKLAGEHEQYF. CDR3 DNA: TGTGCCAGCAAGCTAGCGGGAGAGCACGAGCAGTACTTC.

This sequence joins TRBV2 and TRBJ2-7; 9 nucleotides line up with TRBD2. V trimming: 8 bases; J trimming: 5 bases; junction bases outside the gene matches: 7. This CDR3 region has 13 residues. The germline CDR1 and CDR2 sequences are SNHLY and FYNNEI. The CDR3 here is CASHSGSHHEQYF. CDR3 in DNA: TGTGCCAGCCATAGCGGGAGTCACCACGAGCAGTACTTC.

V is TRBV27 and J is TRBJ2-1; no clear D gene. From germline, CDR1 is MNHEY and CDR2 SMNVEV (reference sequence). Trimming stripped 5 bases from V and 0 bases from J, with 11 bases between. The CDR3 extends over 15 amino acids. The CDR3 nucleotides are TGTGCCAGCAGTCCCACAAAAGACTCCTACAATGAGCAGTTCTTC. Protein sequence: CASSPTKDSYNEQFF.

The genes are TRBV11-1 and TRBJ2-7; D is ambiguous. Looked up from germline, CDR1 is SGHAT and CDR2 is FQDESV (reference sequence). V was trimmed by 5 bases and J by 1 base, leaving 12 bases between them. This CDR3 has 14 amino acids. CDR3 DNA: TGTGCCAGCAGCCCCTGGACCTATTCCTACGAGCAGTACTTC. Translated: CASSPWTYSYEQYF.

The V call is TRBV7-2, the J call TRBJ2-5; a weak D match, TRBD2 (5 bases). CDR1 is SGHTA and CDR2 is FQGNSA in the germline V gene. The CDR3 contains 15 residues. V dropped 1 base and J dropped 4 bases, with 13 bases sitting between them. The CDR3 bases are TGTGCCAGCAGCTTAGTTTTTAGCGCCCCAGAGACCCAGTACTTC. Encoded protein: CASSLVFSAPETQYF.

The gene calls are TRBV9 and TRBJ1-5; D gene ambiguous. The CDR3 length is 15 residues. V gave up 4 bases and J gave up 1 base, with 12 bases separating them. Germline V CDR1 and CDR2: SGDLS, YYNGEE. In DNA form, the CDR3 reads TGTGCCAGCAGCCCGGGCAGGTCGAGCAATCAGCCCCAGCATTTT. Translated: CASSPGRSSNQPQHF.

V gene TRBV19 combines with J gene TRBJ2-7; D is perhaps TRBD1 or TRBD2 (5 bases each). The CDR3 length is 12 residues. V was cut by 7 bases and J by 3 bases, with 10 bases left in between. Looked up from germline, CDR1 is LNHDA and CDR2 is SQIVND (reference sequence). CDR3 protein: CASKRDDYEQYF. The DNA for the CDR3 is TGTGCCAGTAAAAGGGACGACTACGAGCAGTACTTC.

The chain joins TRBV7-9 to TRBJ2-3; D is ambiguous. This CDR3 is built from 14 residues. V dropped 5 bases and J dropped 4 bases, with 13 bases sitting between them. In germline, CDR1 is SEHNR, CDR2 FQNEAQ (reference sequence). The CDR3 region is CASSQSTRADTQYF. For the CDR3, the DNA is TGTGCCAGCAGCCAAAGTACCCGAGCAGATACGCAGTATTTT.

The V gene is TRBV29-1, the J gene TRBJ2-7; 7 bases line up with TRBD2. Trimming took 4 bases from V and 2 from J; bases not matched to a gene: 2. CDR3 length: 12 amino acids. Germline CDR1 reads SQVTM; CDR2 reads ANQGSEA. The CDR3 protein is CSVGGGPYEQYF. DNA of the CDR3: TGCAGCGTTGGGGGGGGTCCCTACGAGCAGTACTTC.

This chain joins TRBV7-9 and TRBJ2-5; 7 positions match TRBD2. V lost 3 bases to trimming and J lost 5 bases; unmatched junction nucleotides: 3. The length of the CDR3 is 13 residues. From germline, CDR1 is SEHNR and CDR2 FQNEAQ (reference sequence). CDR3 sequence: CASSFREGETQYF. For the CDR3, the DNA is TGTGCCAGCAGCTTTAGGGAGGGTGAGACCCAGTACTTC.

The rearrangement uses TRBV5-4 and TRBJ2-2; the D gene is possibly TRBD2 (6 bases). The CDR3 runs to 15 residues. The V end was cut by 1 base, the J end by 7 bases, with 14 bases between. CDR1 SGHNT and CDR2 YYREEE come from the germline V gene (reference sequence). CDR3 bases: TGTGCCAGCAGCTTGCCGAGCGGGCGGGTCGGGGAGCTGTTTTTT. Translated: CASSLPSGRVGELFF.

The rearrangement uses TRBV7-8 and TRBJ2-3; TRBD1 matches at 10 bases. This CDR3 is 15 amino acids long. The junction had 6 bases not matched to a gene; V was cut back by 3 bases and J by 6 bases. Germline CDR1 is SGHVS and CDR2 is FQNEAQ. CDR3 DNA: TGTGCCAGCAGCTTTGTTGGACAGGGGGTGGATACGCAGTATTTT. Translated, it gives CASSFVGQGVDTQYF.

The V call is TRBV14, the J call TRBJ1-2, with D possibly TRBD1 on 5 matching bases. V was trimmed by 4 bases and J by 8 bases, leaving 14 bases between them. CDR3 length: 13 residues. Germline CDR1 reads SGHDN; CDR2 reads FVKESK. The CDR3 here is CASSPQTGSGYTF. The CDR3 region has the DNA TGTGCCAGCAGCCCGCAAACAGGTTCCGGCTACACCTTC.